A single TCR beta chain is shown here with its context. Germline trimming cut 0 bases from V and 4 bases from J; bases unmatched to any gene: 2. The germline CDR1 and CDR2 sequences are GTSNPN and SVGIG (reference sequence). The CDR3 totals 15 residues. This sample was taken from a study of blood T cell repertoires in COVID-19. The table came from immunoSEQ multiplex PCR; TCRdb's copy has only in-frame clones and leaves some out. The repertoire holds approximately 87,000 clones, with 80% to 90% as singletons. Sequencing was done on a sample of peripheral blood. This receptor was obtained from a woman aged 80 or over with acute or convalescent COVID-19. This sequence joins TRBV30 and TRBJ2-2, with 10 bases matching TRBD2. The CDR3 region is CAWSVRLAGTGELFF. The CDR3 nucleotides are TGTGCCTGGAGTGTACGACTAGCGGGCACCGGGGAGCTGTTTTTT.